Presented here are 18 T cell receptor beta chains from one specimen sequenced in a study of a mutant IDH1 vaccine in newly diagnosed glioma. No antigens are known for them. Time point noted: week 11, during vaccination. Doses comprised 300 ug of mutant IDH1 20-mer peptide each, plus topical imiquimod. Measured with immunoSEQ multiplex PCR; TCRdb has only the in-frame clones, and not every one. The data contain 30,000 to 35,000 clones, around 90% of them seen just once; the ten biggest clones take up 20% to 25%. The sample was PBMCs, taken from a glioma patient whose treatment included an IDH1 peptide vaccine. The receptors were gathered from a man between 18 and 35 years old with glioma.

V and J are TRBV5-4 and TRBJ2-2, with D maybe TRBD1 (5 bases). V shed 1 base and J shed 5 bases, with 12 bases lying between them. The CDR3 covers 15 residues. The germline CDR1 and CDR2 sequences are SGHNT and YYREEE (reference sequence). CDR3 DNA: TGTGCCAGCAGCTTGTCCGGCCAGGGAACCGGGGAGCTGTTTTTT. This sequence encodes CASSLSGQGTGELFF.

The chain couples TRBV7-9 to TRBJ2-3; D ambiguous. V lost 4 bases and J lost 0, with 5 bases in between. The CDR3 extends over 13 amino acids. Germline V gives CDR1 SEHNR, CDR2 FQNEAQ (reference sequence). CDR3 bases: TGTGCCAGCAGCTCGTTCAGCACAGATACGCAGTATTTT. Translating it yields CASSSFSTDTQYF.

The chain recombines TRBV4-2 with TRBJ2-7; D is uncertain. This CDR3 has 14 amino acids. CDR1 and CDR2 from the germline V gene are LGHNA and YNFKEQ. Trimming took off 0 bases at V and 7 bases at J, with 13 bases between the two ends. DNA of the CDR3: TGTGCCAGCAGCCAAGATCTGACCCCTGGGGAGCAGTACTTC. Its translation: CASSQDLTPGEQYF.

The rearrangement uses TRBV6-5 and TRBJ1-1; TRBD1 aligns across 9 bases. Germline CDR1 is MNHEY and CDR2 is SVGAGI. V dropped 5 bases and J dropped 4; count of bases not matched to a gene: 8. The CDR3 extends over 15 amino acids. In nucleotides, the CDR3 is TGTGCCAGCAGTCTTAATACAGGGGGCGGCACTGAAGCTTTCTTT. Protein: CASSLNTGGGTEAFF.

The rearrangement joins TRBV5-6 to TRBJ2-6, with 12 bases fitting TRBD1. The germline CDR1 and CDR2 sequences are SGHDT and YYEEEE. The CDR3 length is 18 residues. After removal of 3 bases from V and 4 bases from J, the junction contained 8 bases not matched to a gene. This chain's CDR3 is CASSSRGQGAFGANVLTF. In nucleotides, the CDR3 is TGTGCCAGCAGCTCTCGGGGACAGGGGGCATTCGGGGCCAACGTCCTGACTTTC.

V usage is TRBV5-4 and J usage is TRBJ1-1; tentative D call: TRBD1 (6 bases). There are 14 residues in the CDR3. Germline V CDR1 and CDR2: SGHNT, YYREEE (reference sequence). V lost 0 bases to trimming and J lost 1 base, with 7 bases between them. The CDR3 protein is CASSLGGANTEAFF. In DNA, the CDR3 is TGTGCCAGCAGCTTGGGGGGGGCGAACACTGAAGCTTTCTTT.

The chain employs TRBV7-2 and TRBJ2-5; D not resolved. The length of the CDR3 is 12 residues. V lost 1 base and J 4 bases, leaving 4 bases between the germline ends. CDR1 SGHTA and CDR2 FQGNSA come from the germline V gene. The CDR3 spells CASSLEVETQYF. CDR3 bases: TGTGCCAGCAGCTTAGAGGTAGAGACCCAGTACTTC.

The chain carries TRBV30 and TRBJ2-5, with unresolved D. The V gene lost 1 base and the J gene lost 0 bases, with 9 bases spanning the gap. CDR3 length equals 14 residues. Germline CDR1 and CDR2: GTSNPN and SVGIG (reference sequence). CDR3 loop: CAWSETGYQETQYF. In DNA, the CDR3 is TGTGCCTGGAGTGAGACCGGTTACCAAGAGACCCAGTACTTC.

CDR3 protein: CSVEGYGRAGANVLTF. The DNA for the CDR3 is TGCAGCGTTGAAGGGTACGGCCGGGCGGGGGCCAACGTCCTGACTTTC. J is TRBJ2-6 and V is TRBV29-1; D is ambiguous. CDR3 size: 16 residues. Per germline, CDR1 SQVTM and CDR2 ANQGSEA. Deletions cut 1 base from V and 4 bases from J, with 14 bases between.

The chain joins TRBV15 to TRBJ2-7; TRBD1 matches 8 bases. Unmatched junction bases numbered 8, after V lost 0 bases and J lost 10 bases. The CDR3 has 14 residues. The germline gives CDR1 LNHNV, CDR2 YYDKDF (reference sequence). DNA for the CDR3: TGTGCCACCAGCAGAGATCGGACAGGGTCAGACCAGTACTTC. Translation: CATSRDRTGSDQYF.

The rearrangement uses TRBV7-2 and TRBJ2-2, with 10 bases that match TRBD2. The CDR3 is made up of 15 amino acids. The V and J ends lost 1 base and 6 bases, in that order; junction bases with no gene match: 2. Germline V gene lookup returns CDR1 SGHTA and CDR2 FQGNSA. This CDR3 reads CASSLEAGGSGELFF. The CDR3 DNA is TGTGCCAGCAGCTTAGAAGCGGGAGGGTCCGGGGAGCTGTTTTTT.

The chain uses TRBV10-1 and TRBJ2-7; D gene unclear. Trimming took off 10 bases at V and 2 bases at J, with 9 bases between the two ends. The CDR3 covers 11 residues. Germline CDR1 reads WNHNN; CDR2 reads SYGVQD (reference sequence). CDR3 in DNA: TGCGCCACCCTGAATCCCTACGAGCAGTACTTC. This gives the protein CATLNPYEQYF.

In its sample, this clone was seen a few times. J is TRBJ1-5 and V is TRBV18; maybe TRBD1 (6 bases). Trimming cost V 6 bases and J 6 bases, with 18 bases left between them. Germline CDR1 KGHSH, CDR2 LQKENI. The CDR3 has 15 residues. CDR3 sequence (DNA): TGTGCCAGCTCTCATTCAACAGGGACTGCTCAGCCCCAGCATTTT. Translated, it gives CASSHSTGTAQPQHF.

This clone showed up just once. The chain employs TRBV7-8 and TRBJ1-1; D remains unclear. Germline values: CDR1 SGHVS, CDR2 FQNEAQ. This CDR3 is built from 14 residues. V was shortened by 1 base and J by 1 base, with 7 bases between the two germline ends. The CDR3 is CASSLGLGNTEAFF. In nucleotides, the CDR3 is TGTGCCAGCAGCTTAGGTTTAGGGAACACTGAAGCTTTCTTT.

V usage is TRBV5-4 and J usage is TRBJ1-1; D unclear. Germline V gives CDR1 SGHNT, CDR2 YYREEE (reference sequence). With 4 bases removed from V and 8 bases from J, the gap between germline ends came to 15 bases. CDR3 length: 13 residues. CDR3 sequence: CASSRPESKEAFF. The CDR3, as DNA: TGTGCCAGCAGCCGTCCGGAGAGTAAGGAAGCTTTCTTT.

The chain employs TRBV19 and TRBJ1-1; 7 nucleotides agree with TRBD1. V was pared by 1 base and J by 0 bases, with 5 bases of the junction left unmatched. CDR3 size: 16 residues. From germline, CDR1 is LNHDA and CDR2 SQIVND (reference sequence). Here the CDR3 reads CASSIVGGQVNTEAFF. In DNA, the CDR3 is TGTGCCAGTAGTATAGTAGGAGGACAGGTGAACACTGAAGCTTTCTTT.

This chain links TRBV19 with TRBJ2-2; 10 bases match TRBD1. The germline V gene has CDR1 LNHDA and CDR2 SQIVND (reference sequence). J was trimmed by 2 bases and V by 5 bases; bases with no gene match: 2. This CDR3 has 15 residues. CDR3 nucleotides: TGTGCCAGTAGTTGGACAGGGGGAAACACCGGGGAGCTGTTTTTT. It codes for CASSWTGGNTGELFF.

This rearrangement joins TRBV29-1 to TRBJ1-1; D remains unclear. The CDR3 loop spans 11 amino acids. Trimming removed 7 bases at V and 0 bases at J, with 6 bases between. Germline CDR1 is SQVTM and CDR2 is ANQGSEA. The CDR3 nucleotides are TGCAGCGCCAGGATGAACACTGAAGCTTTCTTT. Protein product: CSARMNTEAFF.